This TCR beta chain originates from a study of cytomegalovirus exposure and HLA in healthy donors (TCRdb year 2017). Notes on the research overall: An earlier analysis of 587 of the donors reported under 300 Gb of sequence data and around 120 million unique TCR beta sequences obtained from about 200 million T cells. Among about 370 genotyped donors of the cohort, an average of around 250,000 unique TCR beta nucleotide sequences was sequenced per donor, of which roughly 18% were non-productive. A separate validation cohort of 100 to 150 different subjects was used in addition to the approximately 610-subject first cohort. Alongside the repertoire data, information on donor age, sex, ethnicity and CMV serostatus was compiled. Typing coverage differed by locus: A, B, C, DRB1 and DQB1 were typed in roughly 620-640 donors, DQA1 in 500 to 550, DPA1 in some 570, and DPB1 in 400 to 490. The study profiled the T cell repertoires of some 610 subjects by immunosequencing and related them to cytomegalovirus serostatus. Of the approximately 400 genotyped donors, approximately 83% fell in the genetic ancestry cluster associated with self-reported Caucasian donors. About 280 gigabases of sequencing data and 80 million or so unique TCR sequences were included in an early release covering 500 to 750 HLA-typed donors. A later genetic analysis took genome-wide SNP genotypes for about 55% of the 666 donors and used that subset as a discovery cohort. The study combined high-throughput TCR immunosequencing, statistical association of individual TCRs with disease status, and machine learning to predict cytomegalovirus infection status. An earlier analysis of 587 of the donors used high-throughput TCR beta sequencing to judge whether each TCR beta V gene segment behaved as functional or pseudogenic. In the later analysis, no new phenotypic data were used to find candidate immune exposures; instead, reliance was placed on TCR beta sequences and their occurrence across donors. HLA typing covered class I and class II loci at four-digit resolution. To study patterns of TCR occurrence, a later analysis re-analyzed previously published TCR beta repertoires from just over 650 donors and added high-resolution HLA genotyping. Five DR-DQ haplotypes were treated as single units for association and clustering because of strong linkage in the cohort. The study aimed to test whether cataloging public T cell receptors could reveal signatures of past pathogen exposure. All discovery cohort repertoires had been generated on a single sequencing platform.

Receptor amplification or capture employed the immunoSEQ multiplex PCR assay. A mixture of 60 forward primers for TCR Vbeta segments and 13 reverse primers for TCR Jbeta segments was used in the multiplex PCR. A multiplex PCR assay on genomic DNA amplified the CDR3 region of rearranged TCR beta genes. Amplified TCR beta libraries were sequenced as 87-base-pair reads on the Illumina HiSeq System. The authors' analysis ran thus. Across the 700 or so repertoires, a later analysis counted tens of millions of unique TCR beta chains, approximately 10 million of which were shared by at least two donors. To remove PCR and sequencing errors, raw reads were error-corrected and collapsed into unique sequences using a nearest-neighbor algorithm that merged closely related sequences. V, D and J gene segments were assigned by aligning CDR3 sequences to IMGT reference sequences. For a sequence to be retained, at least a six-nucleotide match to both a V gene segment and a J gene segment was required. Rearrangements were called productive when the CDR3 lacked stop codons and stayed in frame with V and J; all others were non-productive. Following IMGT convention, CDR3 was defined as the stretch from the second conserved V-encoded cysteine up to the conserved J-encoded phenylalanine. Sequences without an unambiguous match to a single V gene segment were excluded from the earlier analysis of 450 to 750 of the donors. In an earlier analysis of around 600 of the donors, V segments were called functional above 56.7% productive rearrangements and were called segregating when the between-donor standard deviation exceeded 5%. To diagnose cytomegalovirus status from the catalog of TCR beta chain sequences, a statistical classification framework was built. A later analysis assigned V and J genes by comparing TCR nucleotide sequences with IMGT/GENE-DB human TR gene sequences. In a later analysis, CDR3 sequences and most-parsimonious VDJ recombination scenarios were assigned using the TCRdist pipeline. In a later analysis, each TCR beta chain was defined by its CDR3 amino acid sequence together with its V-gene family, and reads lacking a unique V-gene family were excluded. In a later analysis, several hundred highly shared, low-generation-probability nucleotide sequences were removed to address suspected cross-contamination and a sequencing artifact. In a later analysis, a clonal expansion index was calculated for each public chain from normalized within-repertoire ranks of inferred template counts. Generation probabilities in a later analysis came from a VDJ recombination model fitted to out-of-frame rearrangements, and those results were checked against IGoR. In a later analysis, hypergeometric tests were used to score TCR-TCR, TCR-HLA and TCR-CMV co-occurrence, with a repertoire-size bias correction applied to TCR pairs. In a later analysis, false discovery rates were estimated by permuting HLA or CMV assignments 20 times. In a later analysis, co-occurring TCRs were grouped using DBSCAN, and TCRdist sequence similarity was added for clustering within HLA-allele-positive subsets. For co-occurrence clustering, repertoires with fewer than 30,000 or more than 120,000 public chains were excluded, along with five or six repertoires with anomalous nucleotide sharing. TCRdb carries this immuneACCESS record with in-frame sequences only. Its versions omit some clonotypes, under half of them owing to an unresolved V gene in the studies checked, with the rest unexplained. V, J and clone size were drawn from that table, and D and trimming were deduced from the DNA. This sample lists about 180,000 clones; around 80% were detected once. Around 13% of the sample is held by the ten biggest clonotypes.

Study-level results and caveats: The authors suggested that the approach could potentially be generalized to other disease states and immunological phenotypes. Some IMGT-functional V segments, including TRBV6-2 and TRBV6-3, could not be told apart with the 87-base-pair reads, so those segments were excluded. According to a later analysis, parvovirus B19, influenza, CMV and Epstein-Barr virus appeared linked to several top co-occurrence clusters. A total of fewer than 200 TCR beta chains were listed by the study as associated with cytomegalovirus. Three of the identified cytomegalovirus-associated TCR beta chains were confirmed in vitro to be specific for cytomegalovirus antigens. The only immune exposure information available for the cohort was CMV serostatus. Compared with equally common non-associated chains, HLA-associated TCR beta chains in a later analysis were more clonally expanded and had lower generation probabilities. According to a later analysis, most CMV-associated TCR beta chains appeared to be HLA-restricted, and the HLA associations seemed to be driven largely by CMV exposure. A further reported finding was that TCR beta sequences accurately predicted the HLA-A and HLA-B alleles for most subjects in the first cohort. Only TCR beta chains were sequenced in this cohort, and the absence of alpha or paired-chain data limited detectable features. When HLA alleles, especially DR and DQ, strongly co-occurred, attributing TCR associations to individual alleles was difficult. According to a later analysis, TCR association rates differed among HLA loci, with DRB1 alleles showing the most associated TCRs and HLA-C alleles showing the fewest. In a later genetic analysis, a missense DCLRE1C variant was associated with V-gene and J-gene trimming of TCR beta chains, and the association was replicated in an independent cohort. Linkage disequilibrium might explain the correlated functional status among segregating V segments, but an unknown experimental factor could not be excluded. Most TCR sequences were seen in very few donors, while some public TCRs were found in many individuals. The classifier was reported to diagnose cytomegalovirus status with high specificity and sensitivity in both the original cohort and the validation cohort. Because HLA typing was unavailable for some donors at each locus, only the typed subset was used in association tests. In a later analysis, 16,951 TCR beta sequences were associated with specific HLA alleles at a false discovery rate of 0.05. The presence/absence analyses assumed that sequencing depth was roughly uniform across donors, and that assumption may not be true. A cluster of highly shared sequence variants was judged likely to represent a technical artifact of the sequencing pipeline. An earlier analysis of some 590 of the donors showed that most TCR beta V segments appeared in productive rearrangements either about 87% or about 30% of the time, which broadly matched IMGT annotations. Because counts were too low, fewer than 20 rarely observed V segments, including chromosome 9 orphons, were excluded from the earlier analysis of 587 of the donors. A later genetic analysis reported fewer N-insertions in productive TCRs among donors in an Asian-associated ancestry cluster than the roughly 620-donor mean.

The cohort comprised some 700 healthy bone marrow donors. At the time of sampling, every cohort member was nominally healthy, though immune exposures that went unrecorded were likely present. The donor was CMV seropositive and was included in the group of around 300 seropositive cohort members. Every donor gave a peripheral blood sample, and the peripheral blood mononuclear cells from that sample were used for TCR beta sequencing. Genomic DNA extraction from the blood cell samples was performed with the Qiagen DNeasy Blood Extraction Kit. Between the V and J ends, shortened by 7 bases and 4 bases respectively, the junction contains 16 bases. Inclusive of the bounding cysteine and phenylalanine, the CDR3 is 14 residues long. Just CDR3 DNA is preserved here, 42 bases in frame from base 1. CDR1 and CDR2, looked up from the germline V gene, are SNHLY and FYNNEI. To note about this clone: There is no known antigen for this receptor. Base qualities are missing; no much larger clone stands one base away.

Sequenced input: PBMCs. The V and J genes are TRBV2 and TRBJ1-2, with the D gene uncertain. The clonotype was recovered from a woman in her 50s in good health and CMV-seropositive. The CDR3 amino acid sequence is: CASKSGDRGYGYTF. The nucleotides are TGTGCCAGCAAGTCCGGGGATCGGGGCTATGGCTACACCTTC.